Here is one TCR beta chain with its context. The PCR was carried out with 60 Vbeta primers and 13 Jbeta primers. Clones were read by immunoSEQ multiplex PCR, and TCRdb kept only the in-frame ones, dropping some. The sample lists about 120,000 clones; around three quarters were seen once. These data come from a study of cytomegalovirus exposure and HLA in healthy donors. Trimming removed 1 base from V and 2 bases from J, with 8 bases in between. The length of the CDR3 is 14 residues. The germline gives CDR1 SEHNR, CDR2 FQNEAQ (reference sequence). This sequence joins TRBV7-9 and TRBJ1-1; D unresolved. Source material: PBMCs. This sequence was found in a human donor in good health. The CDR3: CASSLGLVNTEAFF. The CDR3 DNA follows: TGTGCCAGCAGCTTAGGTCTAGTCAACACTGAAGCTTTCTTT. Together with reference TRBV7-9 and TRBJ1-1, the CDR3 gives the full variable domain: DTGVSQNPRHKITKRGQNVTFRCDPISEHNRLYWYRQTLGQGPEFLTYFQNEAQLEKSRLLSDRFSAERPKGSFSTLEIQRTEQGDSAMYLCASSLGLVNTEAFFGQGTRLTVV.